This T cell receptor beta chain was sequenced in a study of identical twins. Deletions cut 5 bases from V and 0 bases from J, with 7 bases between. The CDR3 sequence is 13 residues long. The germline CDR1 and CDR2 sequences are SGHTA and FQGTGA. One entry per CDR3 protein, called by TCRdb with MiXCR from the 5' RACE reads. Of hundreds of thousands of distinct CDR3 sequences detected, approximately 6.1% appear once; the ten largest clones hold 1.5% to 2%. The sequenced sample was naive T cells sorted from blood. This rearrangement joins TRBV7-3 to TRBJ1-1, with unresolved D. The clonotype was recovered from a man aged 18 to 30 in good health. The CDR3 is CASSAKMNTEAFF. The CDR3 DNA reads TGTGCCAGCAGCGCCAAAATGAACACTGAAGCTTTCTTT.